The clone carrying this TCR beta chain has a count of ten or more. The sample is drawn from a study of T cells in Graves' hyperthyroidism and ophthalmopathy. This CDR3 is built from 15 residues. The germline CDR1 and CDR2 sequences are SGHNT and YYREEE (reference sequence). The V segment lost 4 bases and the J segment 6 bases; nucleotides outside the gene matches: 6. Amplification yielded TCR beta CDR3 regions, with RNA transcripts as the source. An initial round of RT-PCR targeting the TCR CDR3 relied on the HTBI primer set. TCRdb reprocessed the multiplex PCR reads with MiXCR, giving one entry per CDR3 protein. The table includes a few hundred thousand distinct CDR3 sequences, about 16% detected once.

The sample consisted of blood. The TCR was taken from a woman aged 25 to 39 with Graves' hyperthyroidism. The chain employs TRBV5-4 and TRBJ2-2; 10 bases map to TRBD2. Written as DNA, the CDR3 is TGTGCCAGCAGCCCTAGGACTAGCGGCCCCGGGGAGCTGTTTTTT. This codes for CASSPRTSGPGELFF. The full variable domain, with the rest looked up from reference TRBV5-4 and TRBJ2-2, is ETGVTQSPTHLIKTRGQQVTLRCSSQSGHNTVSWYQQALGQGPQFIFQYYREEENGRGNFPPRFSGLQFPNYSSELNVNALELDDSALYLCASSPRTSGPGELFFGEGSRLTVL.